The following is a T cell receptor beta chain sequence with its context. The source of the sample is a study of cytomegalovirus exposure and HLA in healthy donors. The CDR3 length is 13 residues. Trimming took 3 bases from V and 1 from J, leaving 7 bases between them. CDR1 LNHNV and CDR2 YYDKDF come from the germline V gene (reference sequence). The PCR used 60 Vbeta and 13 Jbeta primers. Sequencing was performed with immunoSEQ multiplex PCR; in TCRdb, only in-frame clones are kept and a portion is missing. The sample holds about 160,000 clones; about 85% are singletons and the top ten take more than 2%.

The receptor was isolated from a man aged 18 to 29 in good health and CMV-seropositive. The chain is built from TRBV15 and TRBJ2-7, with a tentative D call TRBD1 (5 bases). Sequenced material: PBMCs. This chain's CDR3 is CATSRDISYEQYF. The CDR3 bases are TGTGCCACCAGCAGGGACATATCCTACGAGCAGTACTTC.